The clone carrying this TCR beta chain turned up a few times. TCRdb independently ran MiXCR on the 5' RACE reads; one entry per CDR3 protein. The sample lists about 120,000 distinct CDR3 sequences; roughly 3.4% were seen once. Germline V gene data show CDR1 as SEHNR and CDR2 as FQNEAQ (reference sequence). The CDR3 runs to 14 residues. V lost 5 bases and J lost 5, with 15 bases in between. These data belong to a study of neurological immune-mediated disorders. A total of 2 million PBMCs stored at -80 degrees C provided the unsorted libraries. Source material: PBMCs. The chain is built from TRBV7-9 and TRBJ1-1; D perhaps matches TRBD1 (5 bases). The sequence came from a young woman with multiple sclerosis. CDR3 bases: TGTGCCAGCAGCAATCGGCAGGGTAGAACTGAAGCTTTCTTT. Residues: CASSNRQGRTEAFF.